This T cell receptor beta chain was obtained from a study of human T cells and chemical hapten exposure (dated by TCRdb to the early 2020s). Study-wide context: For sensitization, 2% DPC in acetone was applied to a roughly 2 cm by roughly 2 cm area of upper inner arm skin. The patient cohort, mostly female, included alopecia areata with under or over 50% scalp involvement, alopecia totalis and alopecia universalis. Throughout the study period of about 23 weeks, patients also received therapeutic DPC doses to the scalp every week. Patient blood was sampled pre-sensitization (week 0) and at 2, 6 and about 24 weeks after DPC sensitization. The libraries were sequenced as a pool, and the TCR yield per sample differed mostly because of small variations in library volumes within the pool. This study followed changes in the peripheral blood TCR repertoire in vivo during primary and secondary sensitization of alopecia patients to the hapten diphenylcyclopropenone (DPC). Patch testing on the upper back used Finn chambers containing 0.01% DPC, with scoring done after 6 days according to International Contact Dermatitis Research Group standards. Blood for TCR sequencing was provided by twenty-nine alopecia patients at one to four time points (pre-sensitization, 2, 6 and 24 weeks). Summary of the overall study and its limitations: Patch test score correlated positively with the number of PT1 expanded TCRs, reaching significance at thresholds 8, 16 and 32 but not at 4. After repeated subsampling, changes were observed in the strength of the expansion versus patch-test correlation and in the threshold at which the correlation became significant. DPC sensitization did not change how many TCRs were above 1 in 1000 frequency, and no evidence was found of alterations in global repertoire structure. Significantly more large CDR3 similarity clusters were formed by expanded TCRs than by pre-sensitization or healthy control sets, consistent with antigen-driven responses. Because every patient had alopecia, a presumed autoimmune disease, the patients' immune response might differ from that of healthy individuals.

Its CDR3 holds 14 amino acids, cysteine through phenylalanine. Just the 42-base CDR3 DNA is kept, in frame starting at base 1. According to the germline V gene, CDR1 reads SNHLY and CDR2 reads FYNNEI. Receptor libraries were prepared by RACE. For sequencing, a NextSeq 500 was employed. During library preparation, unique molecular identifiers were attached to individual cDNA molecules so that TCRs could be counted in a quantitative, reproducible way. Both TCR alpha and TCR beta chains were sequenced from each blood RNA sample. In the original analysis: Samples had a median of about 96,000 TCRs, with a range from 23,224 to 690,600. The Decombinator software suite was used to annotate the V, J and CDR3 of the TCR reads. For PS versus PT1 abundance plots, all samples were subsampled to the same number of TCRs (28,000). Expanded TCRs were defined as absent before sensitization and observed at least eight times at the 2-week time point. TCRdb itself trimmed the public reads at Q25 with fastp, ran MiXCR and retained productive beta chains. Each entry is one CDR3 protein sequence, shown with its most common DNA and genes. V and J calls and clone size were set by TCRdb, not the authors. Within this sample are roughly 100,000 distinct CDR3 sequences, with 8% to 10% of them counted one time only. Of the sample, more than 3% falls within the top ten clones.

This clonotype has a count of ten or more. The antigen it binds to is not known. One end of the junction does not line up with germline, which may come from a read error. This sample's time point label indicates: pre-sensitization, week 0. The treatment or condition tag for this specimen amounts to: therapeutic diphenylcyclopropenone sensitization with weekly scalp DPC. Blood at each patch-test visit was drawn before the patch test was applied. Patients were eligible if aged 18 to 70, diagnosed with alopecia and judged suitable for DPC therapy, and pregnant patients were excluded. Unfractionated whole blood was collected in Tempus Blood RNA tubes, and total RNA was extracted from that blood.

The specimen comprised whole blood, sampled in connection with sensitization to the hapten diphenylcyclopropenone (DPC). This sequence originates from a woman in her thirties or forties with alopecia areata. Some clones in this sample may be carry-over from other donors' samples. The sequence is built from TRBV2 and TRBJ2-5; the D segment could be TRBD1, given 5 matching bases. The CDR3 protein is CASREGASKETQYF. The DNA sequence follows: TGTGCCAGCAGGGAAGGGGCCAGCAAAGAGACCCAGTACTTC.